Below are 5 T cell receptor beta chains sequenced from a single sample in a study of cytomegalovirus exposure and HLA in healthy donors. The primer mix had 60 Vbeta and 13 Jbeta primers. Data came from immunoSEQ multiplex PCR; TCRdb stores just in-frame clones and leaves some out. Of under 200,000 clones listed, over 70% are singletons. Sequencing was carried out using PBMCs. The source is a young man in good health and CMV-seronegative.

V usage is TRBV5-1 and J usage is TRBJ2-3; D might be TRBD2 (5 bases). The CDR3 is made up of 11 amino acids. Trimming left V 7 bases short and J 6 bases short, with 9 bases between. The V gene's germline CDR1 is SGHRS and CDR2 YFSETQ. The CDR3 coding sequence is TGCGCCAGCTTTACGGGGGATACGCAGTATTTT. Encoded protein: CASFTGDTQYF.

The chain couples TRBV6-1 to TRBJ2-4, with 9 bases that match TRBD2. With V trimmed by 6 bases and J by 0 bases, 0 bases remained unmatched. CDR1 and CDR2 (germline): MNHNS, SASEGT. The CDR3 runs 14 residues. The CDR3 reads CASRLAGAKNIQYF. CDR3 in DNA: TGTGCCAGCAGACTAGCGGGAGCCAAAAACATTCAGTACTTC.

The chain is built from TRBV5-6 and TRBJ1-5, with D hard to call. The ends were cut back, 0 bases at V and 0 bases at J, with 16 bases in the middle. The CDR3 runs 18 residues. Germline V gene data show CDR1 as SGHDT and CDR2 as YYEEEE. The CDR3 coding sequence is TGTGCCAGCAGCTTGGGCTCAGGCGGGCCCGATAGCAATCAGCCCCAGCATTTT. The encoded protein is CASSLGSGGPDSNQPQHF.

The chain couples TRBV7-9 to TRBJ2-7; 8 nucleotides align to TRBD2. The CDR3 totals 16 residues. After removal of 2 bases from V and 4 bases from J, the junction contained 10 bases not matched to a gene. The germline CDR1 and CDR2 sequences are SEHNR and FQNEAQ (reference sequence). The CDR3 reads CASSLYAAGGRYEQYF. As DNA, the CDR3 is TGTGCCAGCAGCTTATATGCGGCGGGAGGACGGTACGAGCAGTACTTC.

The table lists this clone with a count of one. This chain links TRBV5-1 with TRBJ2-1; possible D gene TRBD2, 6 bases. Trimming took 1 base from V and 2 from J, leaving 10 bases between them. This CDR3 has 15 amino acids. Germline assignment: CDR1 SGHRS and CDR2 YFSETQ. The CDR3 here is CASSLKSGPYNEQFF. The DNA of the CDR3 is TGCGCCAGCAGCTTGAAAAGCGGGCCCTACAATGAGCAGTTCTTC.